In its sample, the clone carrying this T cell receptor beta chain was seen many times. Its antigen is still unknown. Germline CDR1 LNHNV, CDR2 YYDKDF (reference sequence). Trimming removed 1 base from V and 4 bases from J, with 11 bases in between. The CDR3 runs to 15 residues. These data are taken from a study of CD8 T cells in ankylosing spondylitis. The study's findings and limits: Typical of ankylosing spondylitis blood, it appeared, was a TCR beta motif of eight highly homologous variants.

TCRdb ran MiXCR on the 5' RACE reads and lists one entry per CDR3 protein. This sample has about 540,000 distinct CDR3 sequences, with roughly 12% found just once. Sequencing input: blood, either unsorted or a sorted T cell fraction (not recorded which). V usage is TRBV15 and J usage is TRBJ2-1; D might be TRBD1 (5 bases). This sequence was found in a male donor with ankylosing spondylitis. DNA for the CDR3: TGTGCCACCAGCAGAGCGGACAAATTATACAATGAGCAGTTCTTC. As protein: CATSRADKLYNEQFF.